The 25 T cell receptor beta chains below all came from one sample that was sequenced in a study of technical replicates of blood from a few donors. TCRdb keeps only in-frame clones here, not all; method: immunoSEQ multiplex PCR. The sample holds tens of thousands of clones, about 88% seen once. The material sequenced was PBMCs. The receptors derive from a human donor in good health. Some clones in this sample may be carry-over from other donors' samples.

The chain uses TRBV5-6 and TRBJ2-7, with TRBD1 matching over 8 bases. The V gene end was trimmed by 4 bases and the J gene end by 2 bases; junction bases not matched to a gene: 5. The CDR3 has 14 residues. Germline V gene sequence: CDR1 SGHDT, CDR2 YYEEEE. The CDR3 here is CASSLTGAAYEQYF. CDR3 bases: TGTGCCAGCAGCCTGACAGGGGCGGCCTACGAGCAGTACTTC.

The chain employs TRBV5-6 and TRBJ1-2; TRBD1 matches 9 bases. The CDR3 is 14 residues long. J was trimmed by 6 bases and V by 3 bases; bases with no gene match: 6. Germline V lookup: CDR1 SGHDT, CDR2 YYEEEE. The CDR3 coding sequence is TGTGCCAGCAGCTCCAACAGGGGGCTGGATGGCTACACCTTC. Translating gives CASSSNRGLDGYTF. The complete variable domain, with remaining parts taken from reference TRBV5-6 and TRBJ1-2, reads DAGVTQSPTHLIKTRGQQVTLRCSPKSGHDTVSWYQQALGQGPQFIFQYYEEEERQRGNFPDRFSGHQFPNYSSELNVNALLLGDSALYLCASSSNRGLDGYTFGSGTRLTVV.

The chain combines TRBV2 with TRBJ1-1; D is possibly TRBD1 (6 bases). Trimming took 6 bases from V and 0 from J, leaving 8 bases between them. The CDR3 totals 13 residues. Per germline, CDR1 SNHLY and CDR2 FYNNEI. The chain's CDR3 is CASRDRLNTEAFF. CDR3 coding DNA: TGTGCCAGCAGGGACAGACTGAACACTGAAGCTTTCTTT.

The rearrangement uses TRBV7-2 and TRBJ2-7; 8 nucleotides line up with TRBD2. CDR1 and CDR2 from the germline V gene are SGHTA and FQGNSA. This CDR3 region has 14 residues. V lost 4 bases and J lost 5; bases outside the gene matches: 7. CDR3 bases: TGTGCCAGCAGCTCCCCGGGGGGGGCCCACGAGCAGTACTTC. Protein product: CASSSPGGAHEQYF. Supplemented by reference TRBV7-2 and TRBJ2-7, the full variable domain reads GAGVSQSPSNKVTEKGKDVELRCDPISGHTALYWYRQSLGQGLEFLIYFQGNSAPDKSGLPSDRFSAERTGGSVSTLTIQRTQQEDSAVYLCASSSPGGAHEQYFGPGTRLTVT.

The chain combines TRBV5-1 with TRBJ1-1, with 7 bases matching TRBD1. This CDR3 is 16 amino acids long. The trim removed 3 bases at V and 3 bases at J, leaving 11 bases unmatched. Germline CDR1 is SGHRS and CDR2 is YFSETQ. CDR3 in amino acids: CASSSTGPFGDTEAFF. In DNA, the CDR3 is TGCGCCAGCAGCTCGACAGGGCCCTTCGGAGACACTGAAGCTTTCTTT.

The V gene is TRBV19, the J gene TRBJ2-5; 9 nucleotides line up with TRBD2. The CDR3 contains 16 residues. J lost 3 bases, V lost 1 base, and 6 bases had no gene match. Germline-derived CDR1 and CDR2 are LNHDA and SQIVND (reference sequence). The CDR3 spells CASSIAGVAGEETQYF. Written as DNA, the CDR3 is TGTGCCAGTAGTATAGCGGGGGTAGCGGGGGAAGAGACCCAGTACTTC.

This clone was seen just once. The chain has TRBV30 and TRBJ2-1; TRBD2 matches at 11 bases. The CDR3 is made up of 14 amino acids. Per germline, CDR1 GTSNPN and CDR2 SVGIG (reference sequence). Trimming at V came to 4 bases and at J to 5 bases, leaving 4 bases not matched to a gene. The CDR3 region is CAWNLAGGNNEQFF. The CDR3 DNA sequence: TGTGCCTGGAATCTAGCGGGAGGAAACAATGAGCAGTTCTTC.

The rearrangement uses TRBV9 and TRBJ2-1; TRBD2 aligns across 9 bases. J lost 0 bases, V lost 3 bases, and 1 base had no gene match. Germline V CDR1 and CDR2: SGDLS, YYNGEE. The CDR3 is 15 amino acids. The CDR3 reads CASSAREGSYNEQFF. Written as DNA, the CDR3 is TGTGCCAGCAGCGCGCGGGAGGGCTCCTACAATGAGCAGTTCTTC.

This chain uses TRBV4-1 with TRBJ1-4, with D unclear. CDR3 length: 16 residues. Trimming took 0 bases from V and 7 from J, leaving 15 bases between them. The germline V gene has CDR1 MGHRA and CDR2 YSYEKL. CDR3 sequence reads: CASSQDGWETVEKLFF. In DNA, the CDR3 is TGCGCCAGCAGCCAAGATGGGTGGGAGACCGTTGAAAAACTGTTTTTT.

In this sample, this clone turned up once. V gene TRBV6-5 combines with J gene TRBJ2-4; maybe TRBD1 (7 bases). The CDR3 is made up of 14 amino acids. Trimming left V 8 bases short and J 5 bases short, with 16 bases between. CDR1 and CDR2 (germline): MNHEY, SVGAGI. CDR3 nucleotides: TGTGCCAGCTCGGAGGGGGCTAGCCAAAACATTCAGTACTTC. Its translation: CASSEGASQNIQYF.

V and J are TRBV5-1 and TRBJ2-6; 7 bases line up with TRBD1. Germline values: CDR1 SGHRS, CDR2 YFSETQ. This CDR3 contains 17 residues. The ends lost 0 bases at V and 2 bases at J; junction bases unmatched: 5. The CDR3 nucleotides read TGCGCCAGCAGCTTGGACAGGGGTACAGCTGGGGCCAACGTCCTGACTTTC. It codes for CASSLDRGTAGANVLTF.

This clone was detected only a few times. This chain joins TRBV11-2 and TRBJ2-7; TRBD2 is a possible D gene (5 bases). The CDR3 is made up of 12 amino acids. The V end lost 1 base, the J end lost 7 bases, and 8 bases lay between the germline ends. Per the germline V gene, CDR1 is SGHAT and CDR2 is FQNNGV. CDR3 sequence: CASSLVTGEQYF. DNA for the CDR3: TGTGCCAGCAGCTTAGTCACGGGGGAGCAGTACTTC.

The gene calls are TRBV25-1 and TRBJ1-2, with D unclear. The germline CDR1 and CDR2 sequences are MGHDK and SYGVNS. V lost 5 bases and J lost 0, with 13 bases in between. CDR3 length: 15 residues. Written as DNA, the CDR3 is TGTGCCAGCAGTCCTACCGGGTTAGCTAACTATGGCTACACCTTC. This sequence encodes CASSPTGLANYGYTF.

This clone was picked up one time. This rearrangement joins TRBV6-1 to TRBJ1-1; D might be TRBD1 (6 bases). This CDR3 region has 15 residues. Germline lookup yields CDR1 MNHNS and CDR2 SASEGT. V gave up 8 bases and J gave up 1 base, with 17 bases separating them. CDR3 DNA: TGTGCCAGCTGTGCGGACAGCCTCCCGAACACTGAAGCTTTCTTT. Translating it yields CASCADSLPNTEAFF.

This clone was recorded only once. The rearrangement uses TRBV7-9 and TRBJ2-2; maybe TRBD1 (5 bases). The V gene's germline CDR1 is SEHNR and CDR2 FQNEAQ (reference sequence). The V and J ends lost 1 base and 6 bases respectively, with 12 bases between them. There are 15 residues in the CDR3. The CDR3 reads CASSLDGRAPGELFF. The CDR3 nucleotides are TGTGCCAGCAGCTTAGATGGCAGGGCCCCCGGGGAGCTGTTTTTT.

This clone rates as medium-sized (0.01 to 0.1%). The V call is TRBV5-1, the J call TRBJ2-1, with D possibly being TRBD2 (6 bases). Germline V gene sequence: CDR1 SGHRS, CDR2 YFSETQ. The CDR3 runs to 17 residues. V lost 1 base and J 8 bases, leaving 22 bases between the germline ends. The CDR3 spells CASSLWGVSLGSHEQFF. The DNA of the CDR3 is TGCGCCAGCAGCTTGTGGGGGGTAAGCCTTGGGTCTCATGAGCAGTTCTTC.

The chain combines TRBV30 with TRBJ2-1, with 9 bases identical to TRBD2. Germline CDR1 reads GTSNPN; CDR2 reads SVGIG (reference sequence). V lost 1 base to trimming and J lost 7 bases; unmatched junction nucleotides: 5. This CDR3 has 14 residues. CDR3 region: CAWSGAGGRNEQFF. For the CDR3, the DNA is TGTGCCTGGAGTGGGGCGGGAGGGAGAAATGAGCAGTTCTTC.

The rearrangement joins TRBV11-2 to TRBJ2-7; 12 nucleotides align to TRBD2. Germline values: CDR1 SGHAT, CDR2 FQNNGV. This CDR3 comprises 15 residues. The V segment lost 1 base and the J segment 2 bases; nucleotides outside the gene matches: 0. The CDR3 is CASSLGLAGAYEQYF. The CDR3 coding sequence is TGTGCCAGCAGCTTAGGACTAGCGGGGGCCTACGAGCAGTACTTC.

The CDR3 region has the DNA TGTGCCAGCAGCTTAGTTGGGGCGGTAGGAGAGACCCAGTACTTC. Translating gives CASSLVGAVGETQYF. V usage is TRBV7-9 and J usage is TRBJ2-5; D may be TRBD1 (5 bases). This CDR3 has 15 residues. Germline V gene sequence: CDR1 SEHNR, CDR2 FQNEAQ (reference sequence). The V and J ends lost 1 base and 4 bases respectively, with 13 bases between them. Combining the CDR3 with reference TRBV7-9 and TRBJ2-5 gives the whole variable domain DTGVSQNPRHKITKRGQNVTFRCDPISEHNRLYWYRQTLGQGPEFLTYFQNEAQLEKSRLLSDRFSAERPKGSFSTLEIQRTEQGDSAMYLCASSLVGAVGETQYFGPGTRLLVL.

The chain combines TRBV4-2 with TRBJ2-1, with D possibly TRBD2 on 5 matching bases. CDR1 LGHNA and CDR2 YNFKEQ come from the germline V gene. This CDR3 has 12 amino acids. Trimming cost V 2 bases and J 8 bases, with 7 bases left between them. CDR3 bases: TGTGCCAGCAGCCAACTAGCCGATGAGCAGTTCTTC. Translation: CASSQLADEQFF.

V is TRBV6-1 and J is TRBJ1-4; D ambiguous. V was clipped by 9 bases and J by 3 bases, with 8 bases between them. The CDR3 sequence is 12 residues long. Germline V gene sequence: CDR1 MNHNS, CDR2 SASEGT. CDR3 DNA sequence: TGTGCCAGTAATGTCCCTAATGAAAAACTGTTTTTT. Amino acid sequence: CASNVPNEKLFF.

V and J are TRBV7-2 and TRBJ2-3, with 15 bases that match TRBD2. The V and J ends lost 1 base and 5 bases, in that order; junction bases with no gene match: 7. Germline V gives CDR1 SGHTA, CDR2 FQGNSA. The CDR3 sequence is 18 residues long. The CDR3, as DNA: TGTGCCAGCAGCTTAGTTAGGACTAGCGGGGGGGCAGGAGATACGCAGTATTTT. Its protein is CASSLVRTSGGAGDTQYF.

The rearrangement joins TRBV7-8 to TRBJ1-5; perhaps TRBD1 as D (6 bases). Trimming shortened V by 5 bases and J by 3 bases, and 8 bases separated the two germline ends. The germline CDR1 and CDR2 sequences are SGHVS and FQNEAQ. CDR3 length: 13 residues. CDR3 amino acids: CASSRGHNQPQHF. DNA for the CDR3: TGTGCCAGCAGCCGGGGACACAATCAGCCCCAGCATTTT.

The J gene is TRBJ1-1, the V gene TRBV4-3; a weak D match, TRBD1 (5 bases). The V gene's germline CDR1 is LGHNA and CDR2 YSLEER. The CDR3 runs 16 residues. Trimming removed 1 base at V and 10 bases at J, with 22 bases between. This CDR3 reads CASSQVGGSGVGGAFF. The DNA of the CDR3 is TGCGCCAGCAGCCAAGTCGGGGGATCGGGGGTTGGTGGAGCTTTCTTT.

This rearrangement joins TRBV4-3 to TRBJ1-3, with D perhaps TRBD1 (5 bases). Trimming took 2 bases from V and 3 from J, leaving 11 bases between them. This CDR3 spans 15 amino acids. Germline CDR1 is LGHNA and CDR2 is YSLEER. CDR3 sequence reads: CASSQLRGGGNTIYF. Here the CDR3 DNA reads TGCGCCAGCAGCCAATTGCGCGGGGGTGGAAACACCATATATTTT.